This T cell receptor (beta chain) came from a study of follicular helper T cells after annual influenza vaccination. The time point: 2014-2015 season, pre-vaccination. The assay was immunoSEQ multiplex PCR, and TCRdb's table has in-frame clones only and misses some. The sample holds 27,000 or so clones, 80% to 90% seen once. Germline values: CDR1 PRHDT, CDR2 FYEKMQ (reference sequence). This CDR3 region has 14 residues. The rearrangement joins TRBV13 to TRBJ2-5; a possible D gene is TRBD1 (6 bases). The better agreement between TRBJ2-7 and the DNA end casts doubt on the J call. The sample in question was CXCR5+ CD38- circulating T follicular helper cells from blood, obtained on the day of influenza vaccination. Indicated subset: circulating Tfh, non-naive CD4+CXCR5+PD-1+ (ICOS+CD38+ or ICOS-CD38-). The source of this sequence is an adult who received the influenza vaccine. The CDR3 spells CASSYRDKLGEQYF. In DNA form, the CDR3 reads TGTGCCAGCAGCTACCGGGACAAGCTGGGCGAGCAGTACTTC.